This T cell receptor beta chain was identified in a study of T cell responses to AZD1222 COVID-19 vaccine (dated by TCRdb to about 2021). Notes on the research overall: Because spike-specific TCR depth and breadth did not differ between the two schedules, AZD1222 recipients who got a second dose at roughly 4 weeks were pooled with those who got a second dose at roughly 12 weeks. Enrollment into the trials was organized by age into subgroups of 18-55, 56-69 and 70-plus years, and those subgroups contained approximately 150, 30 and 60 TCR-sequenced participants, respectively. A total of more than 230 trial participants underwent TCR sequencing, of whom about 200 had received two doses of AZD1222 and 26 had received two doses of the MenACWY control vaccine.

The CDR3, from cysteine to phenylalanine, totals 11 residues. Of all the DNA, just the CDR3 is kept, 33 bases in frame from base 1. V loses 3 bases of germline sequence and J loses 4 bases, and the interval between the two ends is 4 bases. Looking up the germline V gene yields CDR1 SGHRS and CDR2 YFSETQ. The investigation overall reported the following: Most participants were white British and females outnumbered males, and the authors suggested that clonal diversity may have been underestimated. Epitopes outside the regions mutated in the B.1.351 and B.1.1.7 variants were reportedly recognized by nearly half of the unique spike-specific TCRs. The 56-69-year group was small, and its depth increase did not reach significance, likely because of low power. No day 14 peak-response samples were available, so repertoires were characterized only after the peak T cell response. After two AZD1222 doses, both the breadth and the depth of spike-specific TCRs were significantly higher than at day 0 and than in MenACWY recipients. Only 5 to 7 AZD1222 recipients were SARS-CoV-2 seropositive at baseline, limiting conclusions about previously exposed vaccinees. The whole spike protein was spanned by vaccine-associated CD4 TCRs, and dominant responses were seen in regions 160-218 and 743-854.

The CDR3 regions of human TCRbeta chains were analyzed by immunosequencing. In the authors' own workflow: TCRs in the repertoires were matched against a reference library of SARS-CoV-2-specific TCRs that had been generated with the MIRA antigen-specificity platform. Breadth meant the fraction of unique TCRs that were SARS-CoV-2-associated, whereas depth meant the fraction of total T cells that were SARS-CoV-2-associated. Using the MIRA data, each spike-specific TCR was mapped to the spike region that the TCR reacts to and placed in a CD4 or CD8 class. Log10-transformed breadth and depth values were compared by one-way ANOVA with Sidak's multiple comparisons tests. As stored in TCRdb, this immuneACCESS dataset retains in-frame rearrangements with V and J assigned. A fraction of the clones does not appear; measured against another copy, unresolved V genes explain less than half of the discrepancy, and the remainder lacks a known reason. D and trimming were read from the DNA, whereas the V and J calls and clone size are those reported in that table. The sample table shows around 160,000 clones, and roughly nine tenths are seen once. The ten most abundant clones make up 4.5% to 6.5% of the sample.

As to this clone: Its antigen target is currently unknown. No base-level quality is on record; no much larger clone is a single base apart.

The time point tag for this specimen amounts to: baseline before first vaccination. Vaccinee samples were obtained from the UK trials COV001 and COV002, which included a single-blind randomized controlled phase 2/3 trial of AZD1222 (ChAdOx1 nCoV-19) in healthy adults. For TCRbeta chain sequencing, PBMC samples from trial participants were taken at day 0 and at day 28 after the second dose. The rearrangement combines TRBV5-1 with TRBJ1-2; the D gene is not confidently resolved. The material was peripheral blood, obtained on day 0 of AZD1222 vaccination. The receptor comes from an adult in good health. The CDR3 protein is CASSSSYGYTF. Read as DNA, the sequence is TGCGCCAGCAGCTCGAGCTATGGCTACACCTTC. Full variable domain (CDR3 extended with the reference TRBV5-1 and TRBJ1-2 proteins): KAGVTQTPRYLIKTRGQQVTLSCSPISGHRSVSWYQQTPGQGLQFLFEYFSETQRNKGNFPGRFSGRQFSNSRSEMNVSTLELGDSALYLCASSSSYGYTFGSGTRLTVV.